Presented here are 32 T cell receptor beta chains from one specimen sequenced in a study of cytomegalovirus exposure and HLA in healthy donors. The table came from immunoSEQ multiplex PCR; TCRdb's copy has only in-frame clones and leaves some out. The data contain about 160,000 clones, about 96% of them singletons. Sequenced sample: PBMCs. All receptors come from a woman in her late teens or twenties in good health and CMV-seronegative.

The chain combines TRBV22-1 with TRBJ1-1; the table's D gene call, TRBD1, was not cross checked with the DNA. TRBV22-1 is designated a pseudogene. CDR3 length equals 15 residues. CDR3 sequence (DNA): TGTCCTGGGAGCGATCCGGGACACCAGAACACTGAAGCTTTCTTT. Residues: CPGSDPGHQNTEAFF.

V usage is TRBV7-9 and J usage is TRBJ1-6, with 8 bases matching TRBD1. Trimming cost V 0 bases and J 3 bases; bases outside gene matches: 10. This CDR3 is 19 amino acids long. Germline CDR1 reads SEHNR; CDR2 reads FQNEAQ (reference sequence). CDR3: CASSLARGAGTGYNSPLHF. In DNA, the CDR3 is TGTGCCAGCAGCTTAGCCCGGGGGGCCGGGACAGGCTATAATTCACCCCTCCACTTT.

The chain joins TRBV18 to TRBJ1-1; the match to TRBD1 covers 7 bases. The length of the CDR3 is 16 residues. Germline CDR1 and CDR2: KGHSH and LQKENI. After removal of 6 bases from V and 0 bases from J, the junction contained 10 bases not matched to a gene. Written as DNA, the CDR3 is TGTGCCAGCTCCGCGCCGGGACAGACCATGAACACTGAAGCTTTCTTT. This gives the protein CASSAPGQTMNTEAFF.

The chain recombines TRBV5-1 with TRBJ2-3; 7 bases are shared with TRBD2. From germline, CDR1 is SGHRS and CDR2 YFSETQ. This CDR3 has 15 amino acids. V lost 0 bases and J lost 0; bases outside the gene matches: 1. CDR3 sequence reads: CASSLAGGSTDTQYF. The CDR3 DNA follows: TGCGCCAGCAGCTTGGCCGGGGGGAGCACAGATACGCAGTATTTT.

The rearrangement joins TRBV9 to TRBJ2-1; 12 bases are a match to TRBD1. With 0 bases clipped from V and 6 bases from J, the junction kept 1 base outside the gene matches. Germline V CDR1 and CDR2: SGDLS, YYNGEE. The CDR3 totals 15 residues. CDR3 protein: CASSVVGQGANEQFF. The CDR3 DNA is TGTGCCAGCAGCGTAGTGGGACAGGGGGCCAATGAGCAGTTCTTC.

On this clone itself: The junction departs from germline at one end; a sequencing error may be responsible. This chain links TRBV7-7 with TRBJ2-7; 7 bases are a match to TRBD1. From germline, CDR1 is SSHAT and CDR2 FNYEAQ (reference sequence). The CDR3 spans 15 residues. The CDR3 sequence is CASSFRQGSVNEQYF. The DNA of the CDR3 is TGTGCTAGCAGCTTCCGACAGGGATCGGTCAACGAGCAGTACTTC. Full variable domain (rest looked up from reference TRBV7-7 and TRBJ2-7): GAGVSQSPRYKVTKRGQDVTLRCDPISSHATLYWYQQALGQGPEFLTYFNYEAQPDKSGLPSDRFSAERPEGSISTLTIQRTEQRDSAMYRCASSFRQGSVNEQYFGPGTRLTVT.

The chain combines TRBV7-9 with TRBJ2-6; a weak D match, TRBD2 (6 bases). The V gene lost 2 bases and the J gene lost 1 base, with 12 bases spanning the gap. The germline gives CDR1 SEHNR, CDR2 FQNEAQ (reference sequence). This CDR3 is built from 17 residues. The CDR3 spells CASSLFGAGSGANVLTF. The CDR3, as DNA: TGTGCCAGCAGCTTATTTGGGGCGGGGTCTGGGGCCAACGTCCTGACTTTC.

The genes are TRBV2 and TRBJ1-1; D perhaps matches TRBD1 (5 bases). The CDR3 extends over 14 amino acids. The V gene's germline CDR1 is SNHLY and CDR2 FYNNEI. V was shortened by 6 bases and J by 6 bases, with 17 bases between the two germline ends. The CDR3 is CASREGSGIPEAFF. In DNA form, the CDR3 reads TGTGCCAGCAGGGAGGGGTCGGGGATCCCTGAAGCTTTCTTT.

The rearrangement uses TRBV7-9 and TRBJ1-5, with D uncertain. V was pared by 10 bases and J by 0 bases, with 13 bases between. The CDR3 is 14 amino acids. CDR1 and CDR2 (germline): SEHNR, FQNEAQ (reference sequence). CDR3 sequence: CATAPEDSNQPQHF. CDR3 nucleotide sequence: TGTGCCACCGCCCCGGAGGATAGCAATCAGCCCCAGCATTTT.

The J gene is TRBJ2-7, the V gene TRBV19, with a possible D match to TRBD1 (5 bases). The CDR3 covers 13 residues. Trimming took 5 bases from V and 3 from J, leaving 11 bases between them. The germline V gene has CDR1 LNHDA and CDR2 SQIVND (reference sequence). For the CDR3, the DNA is TGTGCCAGTAGTTCCCAGGGTAGCTACGAGCAGTACTTC. This sequence encodes CASSSQGSYEQYF.

The chain links TRBV5-6 to TRBJ1-1, with 8 bases matching TRBD1. Germline V CDR1 and CDR2: SGHDT, YYEEEE. This CDR3 is built from 13 residues. The junction had 5 bases not matched to a gene; V was cut back by 3 bases and J by 7 bases. The CDR3 protein is CASSSPGTGEAFF. The CDR3 DNA reads as TGTGCCAGCAGCTCTCCCGGGACAGGTGAAGCTTTCTTT.

The chain is built from TRBV7-3 and TRBJ1-6; possibly TRBD1 for D (5 bases). The length of the CDR3 is 15 residues. The germline V gene has CDR1 SGHTA and CDR2 FQGTGA. Deletions cut 2 bases from V and 4 bases from J, with 9 bases between. CDR3 DNA sequence: TGTGCCAGCAGCTTACAGGGAGGATATAATTCACCCCTCCACTTT. It specifies CASSLQGGYNSPLHF. Together with reference TRBV7-3 and TRBJ1-6, the CDR3 gives the full variable domain: GAGVSQTPSNKVTEKGKYVELRCDPISGHTALYWYRQSLGQGPEFLIYFQGTGAADDSGLPNDRFFAVRPEGSVSTLKIQRTERGDSAVYLCASSLQGGYNSPLHFGNGTRLTVT.

This chain links TRBV18 with TRBJ2-3, with a weak D call TRBD2 (6 bases). Germline V lookup: CDR1 KGHSH, CDR2 LQKENI. The V end was cut by 1 base, the J end by 4 bases, with 9 bases between. This CDR3 region has 14 residues. CDR3 protein: CASSPRREADTQYF. For the CDR3, the DNA is TGTGCCAGCTCACCACGCAGGGAGGCAGATACGCAGTATTTT.

The gene calls are TRBV10-3 and TRBJ1-2; TRBD1 agrees at 12 bases. Germline CDR1 is ENHRY and CDR2 is SYGVKD. The CDR3 contains 14 residues. J gave up 6 bases and V 5 bases, and 4 bases lay outside the gene matches. The CDR3 region has the DNA TGTGCCATCAGTTCGGGACAGGGGGCCAATGGCTACACCTTC. The encoded protein is CAISSGQGANGYTF.

The V and J genes are TRBV2 and TRBJ1-2; 9 positions match TRBD1. This CDR3 has 15 residues. V was clipped by 6 bases and J by 8 bases; unmatched bases: 13. Germline lookup yields CDR1 SNHLY and CDR2 FYNNEI. CDR3 nucleotides: TGTGCCAGCAGGGCCCAGTCGACAGGGGGTCGGGGCTACACCTTC. Residues: CASRAQSTGGRGYTF.

This chain links TRBV5-1 with TRBJ1-6, with D possibly TRBD1 on 5 matching bases. V dropped 1 base and J dropped 8 bases, with 10 bases sitting between them. The CDR3 sequence is 14 residues long. Germline lookup yields CDR1 SGHRS and CDR2 YFSETQ. The CDR3 protein is CASSLPRVDSPLHF. The CDR3 DNA reads as TGCGCCAGCAGCTTGCCCAGGGTTGATTCACCCCTCCACTTT.

V usage is TRBV10-1 and J usage is TRBJ2-6, with a weak D call TRBD1 (5 bases). This CDR3 has 18 amino acids. Germline V gives CDR1 WNHNN, CDR2 SYGVQD (reference sequence). Trimming removed 6 bases at V and 1 base at J, with 19 bases between. CDR3 nucleotide sequence: TGCGCCAGCAGAGGAGTGATACCAGGGAAATCTGGGGCCAACGTCCTGACTTTC. Its translation: CASRGVIPGKSGANVLTF.

The chain is built from TRBV4-1 and TRBJ1-2; 11 bases align to TRBD1. Germline V gene data show CDR1 as MGHRA and CDR2 as YSYEKL. The CDR3 has 16 residues. Trimming took 5 bases from V and 5 from J; bases not matched to a gene: 10. The CDR3 protein is CASSAPGTGGLYGYTF. Written as DNA, the CDR3 is TGCGCCAGCAGCGCCCCCGGGACAGGGGGTTTGTATGGCTACACCTTC.

V usage is TRBV7-9 and J usage is TRBJ1-1; no firm D call. The CDR3 has 14 residues. Germline V CDR1 and CDR2: SEHNR, FQNEAQ (reference sequence). Trimming pared 11 bases from V and 4 bases from J, leaving 20 bases between. The CDR3 DNA is TGTGCCCCCGCCCAGGTGGGAGACGTCACTGAAGCTTTCTTT. This encodes CAPAQVGDVTEAFF.

CDR3 loop: CASSAGPAQHF. For the CDR3, the DNA is TGTGCCAGCAGTGCGGGTCCAGCCCAGCATTTT. The chain employs TRBV6-1 and TRBJ1-5; no clear D. Per germline, CDR1 MNHNS and CDR2 SASEGT. The CDR3 contains 11 residues. V gave up 4 bases and J gave up 11 bases, with 9 bases separating them.

The V call is TRBV11-3, the J call TRBJ2-3, with 14 nucleotides matching TRBD2. The CDR3 contains 16 residues. Germline lookup yields CDR1 SGHNT and CDR2 YENEEA. Unmatched junction bases numbered 2, after V lost 5 bases and J lost 1 base. The DNA for the CDR3 is TGTGCCAGCAGCAAGGGACTAGCGGGGGGCACAGATACGCAGTATTTT. Amino acids: CASSKGLAGGTDTQYF.

This chain joins TRBV5-6 and TRBJ2-6; D remains ambiguous. V lost 4 bases and J 0 bases, leaving 11 bases between the germline ends. Germline-derived CDR1 and CDR2 are SGHDT and YYEEEE. The CDR3 sequence is 16 residues long. The CDR3 spells CASSLLTRSGANVLTF. DNA of the CDR3: TGTGCCAGCAGCCTCCTTACACGCTCTGGGGCCAACGTCCTGACTTTC.

The rearrangement joins TRBV27 to TRBJ1-2; 9 nucleotides line up with TRBD1. This CDR3 region has 14 residues. Germline trimming cut 6 bases from V and 7 bases from J; bases unmatched to any gene: 9. CDR1 and CDR2 from the germline V gene are MNHEY and SMNVEV (reference sequence). The CDR3 nucleotides read TGTGCCAGCAGGGCGGACAGGGGAGCTTTTGGCTACACCTTC. Its protein is CASRADRGAFGYTF.

The chain recombines TRBV7-9 with TRBJ1-1; the match to TRBD1 covers 7 bases. The ends lost 1 base at V and 9 bases at J; junction bases unmatched: 2. The germline CDR1 and CDR2 sequences are SEHNR and FQNEAQ (reference sequence). The CDR3 spans 12 residues. The CDR3 here is CASSLVQGQAFF. The CDR3 coding sequence is TGTGCCAGCAGCTTAGTACAGGGGCAAGCTTTCTTT.

V and J are TRBV25-1 and TRBJ1-2, with D maybe TRBD1 (5 bases). The CDR3 covers 12 residues. V lost 4 bases and J 2 bases, leaving 5 bases between the germline ends. The V gene's germline CDR1 is MGHDK and CDR2 SYGVNS. The CDR3 protein is CASSGTNYGYTF. The CDR3 nucleotides are TGTGCCAGCAGTGGGACAAACTATGGCTACACCTTC.

The chain uses TRBV6-1 and TRBJ2-1; 8 positions match TRBD2. Germline trimming cut 3 bases from V and 4 bases from J; bases unmatched to any gene: 8. This CDR3 spans 16 amino acids. Germline values: CDR1 MNHNS, CDR2 SASEGT. DNA for the CDR3: TGTGCCAGCAGTGATAACTTAGCGGGGCGGTACAATGAGCAGTTCTTC. It codes for CASSDNLAGRYNEQFF.

The chain combines TRBV4-1 with TRBJ2-7; 7 nucleotides align to TRBD1. The V gene's germline CDR1 is MGHRA and CDR2 YSYEKL. The CDR3 spans 15 residues. V dropped 1 base and J dropped 2; count of bases not matched to a gene: 5. In nucleotides, the CDR3 is TGCGCCAGCAGCCAAGGGGGGACAGCCACCTACGAGCAGTACTTC. Translating gives CASSQGGTATYEQYF.

V and J are TRBV18 and TRBJ1-2; 9 bases are a match to TRBD1. From germline, CDR1 is KGHSH and CDR2 LQKENI. This CDR3 spans 13 amino acids. V shed 6 bases, J shed 7 bases, and the junction held 6 bases outside the gene matches. CDR3 sequence: CASSGQGIGGYTF. CDR3 nucleotide sequence: TGTGCCAGCTCCGGACAGGGGATCGGTGGCTACACCTTC.

In its sample, this clone was seen a few times. The chain links TRBV6-5 to TRBJ1-6, with 7 bases lining up with TRBD1. Unmatched junction bases numbered 6, after V lost 4 bases and J lost 6 bases. Germline V gene data show CDR1 as MNHEY and CDR2 as SVGAGI. The CDR3 contains 15 residues. CDR3 region: CASSLGDRVNSPLHF. Here the CDR3 DNA reads TGTGCCAGCAGTTTGGGTGACAGGGTTAATTCACCCCTCCACTTT.

The chain has TRBV9 and TRBJ1-3; TRBD1 aligns across 7 bases. Losses at the gene ends were 4 bases for V and 0 bases for J; bases not matched to a gene: 4. Per germline, CDR1 SGDLS and CDR2 YYNGEE. The CDR3 extends over 15 amino acids. The CDR3 loop is CASSLRDSSGNTIYF. CDR3 DNA: TGTGCCAGCAGCCTGAGGGACAGCTCTGGAAACACCATATATTTT.

V gene TRBV6-5 combines with J gene TRBJ2-5; D uncertain. Germline CDR1 and CDR2: MNHEY and SVGAGI. The ends were cut back, 11 bases at V and 2 bases at J, with 9 bases in the middle. This CDR3 comprises 11 residues. As DNA, the CDR3 is TGTGCCTCGCAGAATCAAGAGACCCAGTACTTC. As protein: CASQNQETQYF.

The CDR3 spells CASSRDRGETQYF. The CDR3 DNA follows: TGTGCCAGCAGCCGGGACAGGGGAGAGACCCAGTACTTC. The rearrangement links TRBV5-5 to TRBJ2-5; the match to TRBD1 covers 10 bases. The CDR3 consists of 13 residues. Germline V gives CDR1 SGHKS, CDR2 YYEKEE (reference sequence). V dropped 4 bases and J dropped 4; count of bases not matched to a gene: 1.